One sample yielded the 32 T cell receptor beta chains listed below, sequenced in a study of T cell clonality in common variable immunodeficiency (dated by TCRdb to 2014 to 2015). No cognate antigen is known for these TCRs. General conclusions and limits of the study: CVID TCRbeta sequences were reported to have fewer deletions and N-nucleotide insertions and to lack highly modified clones with 13 or more V deletions.

Library preparation was by the immunoSEQ multiplex PCR assay. The source is immuneACCESS, and TCRdb retained only in-frame sequences with V and J called. Part of the clones is not carried over; for the studies checked, unresolved V genes explain less than half of this, and the remainder is unexplained. This sample is represented by fewer than 30,000 clones, with no singletons among them. Just under 30% of the sample lies in the top ten. The sample comprised peripheral blood mononuclear cells. These receptors came from a human donor with common variable immunodeficiency.

CDR3 DNA, as far as it was read: TGTGCCAGCAGCCCCCCCGGGGGGGATACG. This translates into CASSPPGGDT. The CDR3 as a whole reads CASSPPGGDTQYF. The rearrangement uses TRBV7-3 and TRBJ2-3, with 7 bases aligning to TRBD2. The read ends 3 residues shy of where the CDR3 ends; the end is completed using the germline J gene. This CDR3 is built from 13 residues. Trimming removed 5 bases from V and 6 bases from J; junction bases left unmatched: 5. Germline V CDR1 and CDR2: SGHTA, FQGTGA.

The sample holds a few counts of this clone. The CDR3 extends 3 residues past the end of the read, so its final part is completed from the germline J gene. V and J are TRBV11-2 and TRBJ1-2; TRBD1 is a possible D gene (5 bases). Looked up from germline, CDR1 is SGHAT and CDR2 is FQNNGV. CDR3 length equals 14 residues. Trimming took off 5 bases at V and 2 bases at J, with 12 bases between the two ends. Here the CDR3 reads CASSRPGGNYGYTF. CDR3 DNA (partial): TGTGCCAGCAGCCGTCCCGGGGGGAACTATGGC.

This clone was seen repeatedly, ten times or more. Read coverage stops 3 residues before the CDR3 terminus; the germline J gene supplies the remainder. The chain couples TRBV7-2 to TRBJ2-5, with D perhaps TRBD1 (5 bases). The germline V gene encodes CDR1 SGHTA and CDR2 FQGNSA. The germline V and J ends were trimmed by 2 bases and 6 bases, with 16 bases remaining between them. This CDR3 comprises 15 residues. CDR3: CASSLRLGEDKTQYF. The CDR3 DNA, read in part, is TGTGCCAGCAGCTTACGATTGGGTGAGGACAAGACC.

This clone appeared many times. The CDR3 protein is CASSYTSFNEQFF. The sequenced part of the CDR3 DNA is TGTGCCAGCAGTTATACTAGTTTCAATGAG. The chain links TRBV6-2 or TRBV6-3 to TRBJ2-1; tentatively, D is TRBD2 (5 bases). The sequenced fragment ends 3 residues before the CDR3 boundary, so the rest is inferred from the germline J gene. Germline CDR1 is MNHEY and CDR2 is SVGEGT. There are 13 residues in the CDR3. The ends were cut back, 3 bases at V and 6 bases at J, with 9 bases in the middle.

This clone was seen a few times. The sequence runs out 3 residues before the end of the CDR3; the remainder is reconstructed from the germline J gene. The rearrangement uses TRBV7-9 and TRBJ1-1, with D unclear. The CDR3 extends over 15 amino acids. V was trimmed by 2 bases and J by 0 bases, leaving 10 bases between them. The V gene's germline CDR1 is SEHNR and CDR2 FQNEAQ (reference sequence). The CDR3 region is CASSLSIPLNTEAFF. CDR3 DNA (partial): TGTGCCAGCAGCTTATCTATTCCACTGAACACTGAA.

Worth noting for this clone: Read coverage stops 3 residues before the CDR3 terminus; the germline J gene supplies the remainder. This chain joins TRBV18 and TRBJ1-2; 12 bases are a match to TRBD1. The CDR3 length is 17 residues. Per the germline V gene, CDR1 is KGHSH and CDR2 is LQKENI. V lost 0 bases, J lost 4 bases, and 6 bases stayed unmatched. This CDR3 reads CASSPPEGTGGIYGYTF. The CDR3 DNA, read in part, is TGTGCCAGCTCACCACCGGAGGGGACAGGGGGCATCTATGGC.

This clone was seen repeatedly, ten times or more. The read is 3 residues too short to cover the CDR3 end, so that end is filled in from the germline J gene. The chain recombines TRBV18 with TRBJ1-1, with D tentatively TRBD1 (6 bases). The length of the CDR3 is 16 residues. Germline values: CDR1 KGHSH, CDR2 LQKENI. Between the trimmed V and J ends, which lost 3 bases and 5 bases, there was a span of 19 bases. Here the CDR3 reads CASSPYPGGLRTEAFF. Incomplete CDR3 DNA: TGTGCCAGCTCACCCTATCCGGGGGGCTTGAGGACTGAA.

This clone has just a few counts. The read ends 3 residues shy of where the CDR3 ends; the end is completed using the germline J gene. This chain links TRBV19 with TRBJ1-4; D remains ambiguous. The V end lost 3 bases, the J end lost 8 bases, and 13 bases lay between the germline ends. The CDR3 extends over 14 amino acids. Germline CDR1 is LNHDA and CDR2 is SQIVND (reference sequence). The CDR3 DNA, read in part, is TGTGCCAGTAGTATTACCGAGGTTCCGGAAAAA. It is translated as CASSITEVPEK. The CDR3 in its entirety is CASSITEVPEKLFF.

This clone was observed many times. The CDR3 goes on 3 residues after the read ends, and that part is filled in from the germline J gene. The genes are TRBV7-2 and TRBJ2-1, with a tentative D call TRBD2 (5 bases). Deletions cut 5 bases from V and 5 bases from J, with 10 bases between. Germline assignment: CDR1 SGHTA and CDR2 FQGNSA. The CDR3 contains 13 residues. The sequenced part of the CDR3 DNA is TGTGCCAGCAGCCCGCCTAGCCACAATGAG. Encoded protein: CASSPPSHNE. The whole CDR3 region reads CASSPPSHNEQFF.

This clone rates as large (0.1 to 1%). The read halts 3 residues ahead of the CDR3 end, with the missing end drawn from the germline J gene. The rearrangement uses TRBV13 and TRBJ2-2; the match to TRBD1 covers 8 bases. In germline, CDR1 is PRHDT, CDR2 FYEKMQ (reference sequence). This CDR3 comprises 18 residues. The J segment lost 7 bases and the V segment lost 5 bases, leaving 18 bases of the junction unmatched. The CDR3 loop reads CASSGSLRTGTIGGELFF. The sequenced CDR3 bases are TGTGCCAGCAGCGGTAGCCTGAGGACAGGGACGATCGGCGGGGAG.

The sample holds a few counts of this clone. The CDR3 extends 3 residues past the end of the read, so its final part is completed from the germline J gene. The chain uses TRBV7-6 and TRBJ2-1; 10 positions agree with TRBD2. V lost 5 bases to trimming and J lost 8 bases; unmatched junction nucleotides: 12. This CDR3 region has 16 residues. Per the germline V gene, CDR1 is SGHVS and CDR2 is FNYEAQ. CDR3 DNA, as far as it was read: TGTGCCAGCAGCGCGGGACTAGCGATCGGGAGTCATGAG. Its translation: CASSAGLAIGSHE. The whole CDR3 protein reads CASSAGLAIGSHEQFF.

There are many counts of this clone. Read sequence stops 3 residues before the CDR3 end, and the germline J gene provides the missing end. The chain couples TRBV7-9 to TRBJ2-7; 8 bases are shared with TRBD1. Looked up from germline, CDR1 is SEHNR and CDR2 is FQNEAQ (reference sequence). With 5 bases clipped from V and 5 bases from J, the junction kept 11 bases outside the gene matches. This CDR3 is built from 15 residues. CDR3 DNA (partial): TGTGCCAGCAGCCTCGGACAGGGTAGATTCCACGAG. Translation gives CASSLGQGRFHE. The full CDR3 is CASSLGQGRFHEQYF. Full variable domain (outside the CDR3, taken from reference TRBV7-9 and TRBJ2-7): DTGVSQNPRHKITKRGQNVTFRCDPISEHNRLYWYRQTLGQGPEFLTYFQNEAQLEKSRLLSDRFSAERPKGSFSTLEIQRTEQGDSAMYLCASSLGQGRFHEQYFGPGTRLTVT.

This clone was seen many times. The read ends 3 residues shy of where the CDR3 ends; the end is completed using the germline J gene. The chain carries TRBV30 and TRBJ1-1; D is possibly TRBD1 (6 bases). CDR1 and CDR2 from the germline V gene are GTSNPN and SVGIG (reference sequence). CDR3 length: 12 residues. CDR3 DNA, as far as it was read: TGTGCCTGGAGTGCAGGGGCCCCTCGG. It encodes CAWSAGAPR. In full, the CDR3 reads CAWSAGAPRAFF.

On this clone itself: The CDR3 extends 3 residues past the end of the read, so its final part is completed from the germline J gene. The chain uses TRBV7-2 and TRBJ1-4; TRBD1 aligns across 7 bases. V shed 5 bases, J shed 8 bases, and the junction held 11 bases outside the gene matches. The germline V gene encodes CDR1 SGHTA and CDR2 FQGNSA. CDR3 size: 15 residues. The CDR3 bases that were read are TGTGCCAGCAGCAGCCAGACAGGGAGGGGAGAAAAA. It translates to CASSSQTGRGEK. The full-length CDR3 reads as CASSSQTGRGEKLFF.

This clone was seen at least ten times. Read data end 3 residues before the CDR3 end; the end is taken from the germline J gene. This chain links TRBV20-1 with TRBJ2-5; a possible D gene is TRBD1 (5 bases). This CDR3 is 12 amino acids long. V lost 3 bases to trimming and J lost 3 bases, with 8 bases between them. Per germline, CDR1 DFQATT and CDR2 SNEGSKA (reference sequence). CDR3 residues: CSASLQEETQYF. The DNA read from the CDR3 is TGCAGTGCTAGTCTACAGGAAGAGACC.

This clone has just a few counts. The CDR3 extends 3 residues past the end of the read, so its final part is completed from the germline J gene. This sequence joins TRBV7-9 and TRBJ1-2; D unresolved. Trimming took off 5 bases at V and 2 bases at J, with 12 bases between the two ends. This CDR3 is built from 14 residues. CDR1 is SEHNR, CDR2 FQNEAQ, per germline (reference sequence). CDR3 amino acids: CASSPFSRNYGYTF. CDR3 DNA, as far as it was read: TGTGCCAGCAGCCCATTCTCGAGGAACTATGGC.

This clone appeared a few times. Coverage ceases 3 residues before the CDR3 finishes, and the germline J gene fills in the end. The J gene is TRBJ2-3, the V gene TRBV7-2; 7 bases match TRBD2. Trimming took 3 bases from V and 2 from J; bases not matched to a gene: 5. CDR1 SGHTA and CDR2 FQGNSA come from the germline V gene. The CDR3 is 15 amino acids. The part of the CDR3 DNA that was read is TGTGCCAGCAGCTTGAGCGGGGAGCCCACAGATACG. Protein: CASSLSGEPTDT. The full CDR3 protein is CASSLSGEPTDTQYF.

In its sample, this clone was seen a few times. The observed sequence ends 3 residues before the CDR3 terminus, with the missing tail filled in from the germline J gene. The chain combines TRBV7-6 with TRBJ2-7, with 7 bases aligning to TRBD1. V was pared by 6 bases and J by 2 bases, with 4 bases of the junction left unmatched. This CDR3 is 13 amino acids long. CDR1 and CDR2 (germline): SGHVS, FNYEAQ. CDR3 DNA, as far as it was read: TGTGCCAGCAGTCACGGACAGGCCTACGAG. It translates to CASSHGQAYE. The whole CDR3 is CASSHGQAYEQYF.

Many counts were recorded for this clone. A read error may produce the germline difference seen at one junction end. The read ends 3 residues before the CDR3 terminus; that terminus is restored from the germline J gene. The chain uses TRBV6-1 and TRBJ2-4; tentatively, D is TRBD2 (6 bases). The germline V gene has CDR1 MNHNS and CDR2 SASEGT. CDR3 length: 16 residues. The CDR3 bases that were read are TGTGCCAGCAGGGAAGCGGGCTTGATAGCCAAAAACATT. This gives the protein CASREAGLIAKNI. The full CDR3 sequence reads CASREAGLIAKNIQYF.

This clone has at least ten counts. The sequenced fragment ends 3 residues before the CDR3 boundary, so the rest is inferred from the germline J gene. V usage is TRBV20-1 and J usage is TRBJ2-1; 15 bases are shared with TRBD2. The CDR3 totals 18 residues. Germline trimming cut 2 bases from V and 2 bases from J; bases unmatched to any gene: 7. Germline lookup yields CDR1 DFQATT and CDR2 SNEGSKA (reference sequence). CDR3: CSARQSWTSGGAYNEQFF. CDR3 bases read: TGCAGTGCTAGACAATCCTGGACTAGCGGGGGGGCCTACAATGAG.

This clone was counted between two and nine times. The CDR3 end is not reached by the read, which stops 3 residues before it; the germline J gene fills it in. The chain carries TRBV19 and TRBJ1-1; 9 nucleotides match TRBD1. Germline V gene data show CDR1 as LNHDA and CDR2 as SQIVND (reference sequence). The V gene end was trimmed by 4 bases and the J gene end by 4 bases; junction bases not matched to a gene: 4. CDR3 length: 14 residues. Partial CDR3 DNA: TGTGCCAGTAGTACACCACAGGGGGCCACTGAA. Amino acids: CASSTPQGATE. The CDR3 in full is CASSTPQGATEAFF.

This clone showed up just a few times. Coverage ceases 3 residues before the CDR3 finishes, and the germline J gene fills in the end. V is TRBV2 and J is TRBJ1-3; 7 bases fit TRBD1. V shed 7 bases and J 5 bases; nucleotides not matched to a gene: 5. Germline V gene sequence: CDR1 SNHLY, CDR2 FYNNEI. The CDR3 runs to 13 residues. The CDR3 region is CASTTGARNTIYF. The sequenced CDR3 bases are TGTGCCAGCACAACAGGGGCAAGAAACACC.

In its sample, this clone was seen many times. The read comes to an end 3 residues before the CDR3 does, leaving the germline J gene to fill in the end. V is TRBV13 and J is TRBJ1-1, with D possibly TRBD1 on 5 matching bases. The CDR3 loop spans 15 amino acids. V shed 3 bases and J shed 4 bases, with 15 bases lying between them. CDR1 is PRHDT and CDR2 is FYEKMQ in the germline V gene (reference sequence). CDR3 DNA, as far as it was read: TGTGCCAGCAGCTTGGGTGCAGGGCTGGGCACTGAA. Translated, it gives CASSLGAGLGTE. The entire CDR3 protein is CASSLGAGLGTEAFF.

This clone was observed a few times. The DNA ends 3 residues before the CDR3 does, and the rest of the CDR3 is filled in from the germline J gene. The rearrangement links TRBV18 to TRBJ1-5; D remains ambiguous. V was cut by 0 bases and J by 1 base, with 7 bases left in between. The CDR3 covers 15 residues. The germline V gene has CDR1 KGHSH and CDR2 LQKENI. CDR3 protein: CASSPPGTSNQPQHF. The part of the CDR3 DNA that was read is TGTGCCAGCTCACCACCGGGCACAAGCAATCAGCCC.

Notes on this clone: The read is 3 residues too short to cover the CDR3 end, so that end is filled in from the germline J gene. The chain recombines TRBV7-2 with TRBJ1-2; 10 bases fit TRBD1. V lost 4 bases and J lost 4; bases outside the gene matches: 6. This CDR3 comprises 15 residues. Germline CDR1 and CDR2: SGHTA and FQGNSA. The CDR3 sequence: CASSSRDRGLYGYTF. Partial CDR3 DNA: TGTGCCAGCAGCTCCCGGGACAGGGGACTCTATGGC.

Concerning this clone itself: Read coverage stops 3 residues before the CDR3 terminus; the germline J gene supplies the remainder. The V call is TRBV7-2, the J call TRBJ2-6; the match to TRBD1 covers 8 bases. V lost 4 bases to trimming and J lost 7 bases; unmatched junction nucleotides: 3. The CDR3 runs to 14 residues. The germline V gene encodes CDR1 SGHTA and CDR2 FQGNSA. CDR3 bases read: TGTGCCAGCAGCTCAGACAGGGGAGCCAACGTC. Encoded protein: CASSSDRGANV. The full CDR3 protein reads CASSSDRGANVLTF.

As for this clone: The CDR3 end is not reached by the read, which stops 3 residues before it; the germline J gene fills it in. This rearrangement joins TRBV2 to TRBJ2-5; 8 positions match TRBD2. Germline CDR1 reads SNHLY; CDR2 reads FYNNEI. The CDR3 is made up of 16 amino acids. The ends lost 0 bases at V and 5 bases at J; junction bases unmatched: 8. The CDR3 protein is CASSEAYGGARETQYF. Partial CDR3 DNA: TGTGCCAGCAGTGAAGCTTACGGGGGGGCCCGGGAGACC.

On this clone itself: The sequence runs out 3 residues before the end of the CDR3; the remainder is reconstructed from the germline J gene. The chain carries TRBV19 and TRBJ1-4; 7 nucleotides line up with TRBD1. The length of the CDR3 is 16 residues. Germline V gene sequence: CDR1 LNHDA, CDR2 SQIVND (reference sequence). Trimming took 5 bases from V and 5 from J; bases not matched to a gene: 11. CDR3 bases read: TGTGCCAGTAGTCAAGGGACAGTGCCGTTGAATGAAAAA. Amino acid sequence: CASSQGTVPLNEK. The full CDR3 protein reads CASSQGTVPLNEKLFF.

This clone was seen a handful of times. The CDR3 extends 3 residues past the end of the read, so its final part is completed from the germline J gene. V is TRBV7-2 and J is TRBJ2-7; 7 bases fit TRBD2. The length of the CDR3 is 14 residues. The trim removed 5 bases at V and 5 bases at J, leaving 9 bases unmatched. CDR1 is SGHTA and CDR2 is FQGNSA in the germline V gene. The CDR3 sequence is CASSPTRDYNEQYF. The DNA read from the CDR3 is TGTGCCAGCAGCCCTACTCGGGACTACAACGAG.

This clone showed up many times. The read terminates 3 residues before the CDR3 end, so the remaining end is supplied by the germline J gene. V and J are TRBV7-9 and TRBJ1-1; maybe TRBD1 (5 bases). The CDR3 is made up of 14 amino acids. Germline values: CDR1 SEHNR, CDR2 FQNEAQ (reference sequence). Trimming stripped 2 bases from V and 2 bases from J, with 9 bases between. The CDR3 region is CASSLRQINTEAFF. The sequenced part of the CDR3 DNA is TGTGCCAGCAGCTTAAGACAGATCAACACTGAA. The full variable domain, rest sourced from reference TRBV7-9 and TRBJ1-1, is DTGVSQNPRHKITKRGQNVTFRCDPISEHNRLYWYRQTLGQGPEFLTYFQNEAQLEKSRLLSDRFSAERPKGSFSTLEIQRTEQGDSAMYLCASSLRQINTEAFFGQGTRLTVV.

With regard to this clone: The read finishes 3 residues shy of the CDR3 end, and the germline J gene is used to complete it. The genes are TRBV5-1 and TRBJ2-7; 7 bases are a match to TRBD1. The CDR3 consists of 15 residues. Trimming at V came to 8 bases and at J to 4 bases, leaving 15 bases not matched to a gene. Germline V gives CDR1 SGHRS, CDR2 YFSETQ. Partial CDR3 DNA: TGCGCCAGGCCCGACCCTAGGGGGCGCGAATACGAG. This translates into CARPDPRGREYE. The CDR3, in full, reads CARPDPRGREYEQYF.

For this clone: Read coverage stops 3 residues before the CDR3 terminus; the germline J gene supplies the remainder. The chain employs TRBV2 and TRBJ2-5; D not resolved. The CDR3 has 11 amino acids. Germline CDR1 reads SNHLY; CDR2 reads FYNNEI. V gave up 7 bases and J gave up 2 bases, with 5 bases separating them. The part of the CDR3 DNA that was read is TGTGCCAGCACCAAACAAGAGACC. Translated: CASTKQET. From start to end, the CDR3 is CASTKQETQYF.